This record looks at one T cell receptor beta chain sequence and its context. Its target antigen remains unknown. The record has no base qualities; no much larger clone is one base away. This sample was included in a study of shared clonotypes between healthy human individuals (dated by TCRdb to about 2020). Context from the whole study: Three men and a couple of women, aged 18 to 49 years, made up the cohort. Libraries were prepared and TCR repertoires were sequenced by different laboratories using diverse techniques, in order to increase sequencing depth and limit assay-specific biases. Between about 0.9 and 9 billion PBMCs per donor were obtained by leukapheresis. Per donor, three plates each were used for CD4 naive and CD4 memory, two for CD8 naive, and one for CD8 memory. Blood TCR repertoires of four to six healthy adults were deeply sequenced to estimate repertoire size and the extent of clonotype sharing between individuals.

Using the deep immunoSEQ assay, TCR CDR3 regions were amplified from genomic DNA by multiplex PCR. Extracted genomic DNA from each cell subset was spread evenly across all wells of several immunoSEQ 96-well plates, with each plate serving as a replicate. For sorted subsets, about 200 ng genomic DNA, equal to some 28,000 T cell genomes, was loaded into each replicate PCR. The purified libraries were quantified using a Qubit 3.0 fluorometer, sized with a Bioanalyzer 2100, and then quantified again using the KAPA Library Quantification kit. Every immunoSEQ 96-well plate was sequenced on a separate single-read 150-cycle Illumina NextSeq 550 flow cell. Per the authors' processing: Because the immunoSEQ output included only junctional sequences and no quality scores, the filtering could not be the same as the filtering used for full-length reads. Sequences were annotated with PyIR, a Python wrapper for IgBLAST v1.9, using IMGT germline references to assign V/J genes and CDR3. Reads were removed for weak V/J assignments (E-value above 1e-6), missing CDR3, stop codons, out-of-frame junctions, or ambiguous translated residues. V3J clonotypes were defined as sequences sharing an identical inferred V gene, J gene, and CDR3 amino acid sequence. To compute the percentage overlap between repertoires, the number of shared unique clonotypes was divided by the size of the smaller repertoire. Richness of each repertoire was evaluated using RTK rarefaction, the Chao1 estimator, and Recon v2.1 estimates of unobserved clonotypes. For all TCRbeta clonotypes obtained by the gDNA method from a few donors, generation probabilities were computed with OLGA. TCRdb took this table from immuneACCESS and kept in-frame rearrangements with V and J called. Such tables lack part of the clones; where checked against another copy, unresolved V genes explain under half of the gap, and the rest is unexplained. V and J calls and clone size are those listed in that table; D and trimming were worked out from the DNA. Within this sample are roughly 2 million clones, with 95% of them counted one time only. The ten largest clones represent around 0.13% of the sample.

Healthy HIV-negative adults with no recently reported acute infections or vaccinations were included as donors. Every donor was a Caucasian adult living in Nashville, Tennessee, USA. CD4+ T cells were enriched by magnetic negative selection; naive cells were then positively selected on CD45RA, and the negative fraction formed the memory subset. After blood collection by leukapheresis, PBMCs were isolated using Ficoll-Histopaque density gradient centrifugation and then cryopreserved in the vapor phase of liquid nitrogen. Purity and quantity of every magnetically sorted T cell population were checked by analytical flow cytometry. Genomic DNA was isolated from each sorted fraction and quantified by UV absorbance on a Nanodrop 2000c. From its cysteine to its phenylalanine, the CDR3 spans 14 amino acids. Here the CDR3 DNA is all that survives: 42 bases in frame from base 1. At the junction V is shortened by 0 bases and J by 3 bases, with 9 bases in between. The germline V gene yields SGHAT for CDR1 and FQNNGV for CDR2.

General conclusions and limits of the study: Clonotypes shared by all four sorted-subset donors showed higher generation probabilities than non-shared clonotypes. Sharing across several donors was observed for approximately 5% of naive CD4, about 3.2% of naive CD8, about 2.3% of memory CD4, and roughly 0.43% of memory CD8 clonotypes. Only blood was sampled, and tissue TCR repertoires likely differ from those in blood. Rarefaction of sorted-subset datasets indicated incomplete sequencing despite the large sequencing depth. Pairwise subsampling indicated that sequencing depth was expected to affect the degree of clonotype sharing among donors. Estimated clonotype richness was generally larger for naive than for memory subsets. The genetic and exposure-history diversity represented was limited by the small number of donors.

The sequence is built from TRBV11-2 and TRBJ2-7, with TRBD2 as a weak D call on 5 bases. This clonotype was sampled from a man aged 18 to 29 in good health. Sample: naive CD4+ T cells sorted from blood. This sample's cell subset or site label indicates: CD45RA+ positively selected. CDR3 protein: CASSLDSASYEQYF. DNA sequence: TGTGCCAGCAGCTTAGATAGCGCTAGCTACGAGCAGTACTTC.